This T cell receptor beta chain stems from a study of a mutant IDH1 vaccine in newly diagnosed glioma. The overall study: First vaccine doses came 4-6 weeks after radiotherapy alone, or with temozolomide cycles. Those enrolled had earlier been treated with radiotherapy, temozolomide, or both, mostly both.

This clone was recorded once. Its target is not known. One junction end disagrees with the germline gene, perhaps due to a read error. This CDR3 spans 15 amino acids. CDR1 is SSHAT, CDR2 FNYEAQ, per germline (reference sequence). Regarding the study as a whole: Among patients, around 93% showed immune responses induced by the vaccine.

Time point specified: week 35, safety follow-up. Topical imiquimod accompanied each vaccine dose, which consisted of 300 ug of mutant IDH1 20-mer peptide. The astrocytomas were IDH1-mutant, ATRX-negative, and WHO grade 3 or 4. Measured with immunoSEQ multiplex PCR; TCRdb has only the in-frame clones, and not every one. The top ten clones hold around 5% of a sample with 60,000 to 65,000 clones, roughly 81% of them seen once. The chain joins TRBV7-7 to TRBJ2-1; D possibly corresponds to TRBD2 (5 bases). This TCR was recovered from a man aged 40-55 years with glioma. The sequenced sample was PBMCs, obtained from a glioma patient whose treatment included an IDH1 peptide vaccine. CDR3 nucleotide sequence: TGTGCTAGCAGCTTCGGGGTCGGGGTTGTAAATGAGCAGTTCTTC. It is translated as CASSFGVGVVNEQFF.